The clone carrying this T cell receptor (beta chain) appeared a few times. The antigen remains undetermined. Naive CD8 populations comprised CD45RO-negative cells positively selected for CCR7, excluding terminally differentiated effector memory CD45RA+ cells. Sequencing used immunoSEQ multiplex PCR; TCRdb keeps in-frame clones, though not all of them. The sample consists of nearly 2 million clones, just under 95% of them appearing once. V lost 1 base to trimming and J lost 6 bases, with 13 bases between them. Germline loops: CDR1 SGHAT, CDR2 FQNNGV. The CDR3 has 14 residues. This sample stems from a study of shared clonotypes between healthy human individuals. Study summary: Three CD4 naive, three CD4 memory, two CD8 naive and one CD8 memory plate were used per donor.

Study-level results: Donor scarcity curtailed the genetic and exposure-history diversity represented herein. Sequencing of the sorted subsets was shown by rarefaction to be incomplete despite large depth.

Source material: naive CD8+ T cells sorted from blood. The TCR comes from a man between 18 and 35 years old in good health. This chain links TRBV11-2 with TRBJ2-7; D perhaps matches TRBD1 (6 bases). The CDR3 DNA sequence: TGTGCCAGCAGCTTAGTACAGGGAATTGGCGAGCAGTACTTC. Amino acid sequence: CASSLVQGIGEQYF.